Presented here are 22 T cell receptor beta chains from one specimen sequenced in a study of shared clonotypes between healthy human individuals. Assay: immunoSEQ multiplex PCR; the TCRdb copy retains only in-frame clones and omits some. Among 2 million to 2.5 million clones listed, less than 95% were seen once. Sequences were obtained from naive CD4+ T cells from PBMCs. Noted subset: CD45RA+ positively selected. All receptors come from a man between 18 and 35 years old in good health. Some clones in this sample may be carry-over from other donors' samples.

The chain combines TRBV19 with TRBJ1-2; possible D gene TRBD1, 6 bases. From germline, CDR1 is LNHDA and CDR2 SQIVND (reference sequence). This CDR3 is 13 amino acids long. The germline V and J ends were trimmed by 6 bases and 6 bases, with 14 bases remaining between them. In DNA, the CDR3 is TGTGCCAGTAGAAAACAGGGAATTGATGGCTACACCTTC. It specifies CASRKQGIDGYTF.

This chain links TRBV2 with TRBJ2-1; D is unresolved. Germline V gene sequence: CDR1 SNHLY, CDR2 FYNNEI. V was shortened by 2 bases and J by 8 bases, with 7 bases between the two germline ends. This CDR3 region has 12 residues. The CDR3 DNA reads as TGTGCCAGCAGTGAAAGGGTCCATGAGCAGTTCTTC. This gives the protein CASSERVHEQFF.

The V and J genes are TRBV2 and TRBJ1-2, with D tentatively TRBD1 (6 bases). V lost 10 bases, J lost 6 bases, and 27 bases lay in between. Germline V gene data show CDR1 as SNHLY and CDR2 as FYNNEI. The CDR3 is 16 residues long. DNA of the CDR3: TGTGCCACTGAACGACAGGTTAGGGCGCCTTATAATGGCTACACCTTC. Its protein is CATERQVRAPYNGYTF.

To note about this clone: The sample carries other DNA sequences with the same CDR3. The chain employs TRBV6-5 and TRBJ2-7; 9 positions agree with TRBD1. V lost 2 bases and J lost 1; bases outside the gene matches: 3. CDR3 length equals 15 residues. Germline values: CDR1 MNHEY, CDR2 SVGAGI. CDR3 amino acids: CASSYAGTGSYEQYF. The CDR3, as DNA: TGTGCCAGCAGTTACGCCGGGACAGGGTCCTACGAGCAGTACTTC.

CDR3 sequence: CASSLEFSQPAYEQYF. In nucleotides, the CDR3 is TGCGCCAGCAGCTTGGAATTCAGCCAGCCAGCCTACGAGCAGTACTTC. This sequence joins TRBV5-1 and TRBJ2-7; the D is unclear. V was trimmed by 0 bases and J by 2 bases, leaving 15 bases between them. The CDR3 extends over 16 amino acids. The V gene's germline CDR1 is SGHRS and CDR2 YFSETQ.

This clone is a singleton in its sample. V usage is TRBV7-9 and J usage is TRBJ1-4; D not resolved. CDR1 and CDR2 (germline): SEHNR, FQNEAQ (reference sequence). The CDR3 sequence is 16 residues long. The V end lost 5 bases, the J end lost 3 bases, and 16 bases lay between the germline ends. In nucleotides, the CDR3 is TGTGCCAGCAGCCCTGGCCGAGGGAACCCTAATGAAAAACTGTTTTTT. This codes for CASSPGRGNPNEKLFF.

The chain employs TRBV7-2 and TRBJ1-2; 9 bases line up with TRBD1. The V gene's germline CDR1 is SGHTA and CDR2 FQGNSA. Losses at the gene ends were 5 bases for V and 4 bases for J; bases not matched to a gene: 8. The CDR3 contains 15 residues. The chain's CDR3 is CASSRTGAASYGYTF. For the CDR3, the DNA is TGTGCCAGCAGCAGGACAGGGGCTGCAAGCTATGGCTACACCTTC. The whole variable domain, remainder taken from reference TRBV7-2 and TRBJ1-2, is GAGVSQSPSNKVTEKGKDVELRCDPISGHTALYWYRQSLGQGLEFLIYFQGNSAPDKSGLPSDRFSAERTGGSVSTLTIQRTQQEDSAVYLCASSRTGAASYGYTFGSGTRLTVV.

The table lists this clone with a count of one. This CDR3 reads CASSLSVAGGPVNTDTQYF. In nucleotides, the CDR3 is TGTGCCAGCAGTTTAAGTGTAGCGGGAGGGCCGGTGAATACAGATACGCAGTATTTT. The chain combines TRBV28 with TRBJ2-3; 11 nucleotides line up with TRBD2. The V gene end was trimmed by 2 bases and the J gene end by 3 bases; junction bases not matched to a gene: 13. This CDR3 has 19 amino acids. Germline lookup yields CDR1 MDHEN and CDR2 SYDVKM.

A single count supports this clone. The chain's CDR3 is CANRGTGARMNTEAFF. The CDR3 nucleotides are TGTGCCAACAGGGGAACAGGGGCTCGGATGAACACTGAAGCTTTCTTT. The V and J genes are TRBV27 and TRBJ1-1; 7 bases line up with TRBD1. V lost 10 bases and J lost 0; bases outside the gene matches: 14. The CDR3 totals 16 residues. Germline CDR1 MNHEY, CDR2 SMNVEV (reference sequence).

The V call is TRBV2, the J call TRBJ2-1; TRBD2 matches 8 bases. V lost 3 bases, J lost 8 bases, and 6 bases stayed unmatched. Germline V lookup: CDR1 SNHLY, CDR2 FYNNEI. CDR3 length: 14 amino acids. CDR3: CASSDVTSADEQFF. The DNA for the CDR3 is TGTGCCAGCAGTGACGTGACTAGCGCCGATGAGCAGTTCTTC.

The chain recombines TRBV5-1 with TRBJ1-1; D is possibly TRBD1 (6 bases). The V and J ends lost 6 bases and 1 base respectively, with 10 bases between them. The CDR3 sequence is 13 residues long. Germline CDR1 is SGHRS and CDR2 is YFSETQ. The CDR3 here is CASKRDTNTEAFF. The CDR3 nucleotides are TGCGCCAGCAAGCGGGACACGAACACTGAAGCTTTCTTT.

This chain links TRBV9 with TRBJ2-1; a possible D gene is TRBD2 (6 bases). V lost 0 bases to trimming and J lost 1 base, with 20 bases between them. The CDR3 is 19 residues long. Per germline, CDR1 SGDLS and CDR2 YYNGEE. Written as DNA, the CDR3 is TGTGCCAGCAGCGTAGATATACAGGTAGCGGCTCCATCCTACAATGAGCAGTTCTTC. This sequence encodes CASSVDIQVAAPSYNEQFF.

This chain uses TRBV5-1 with TRBJ2-1, with D tentatively TRBD2 (6 bases). CDR1 is SGHRS and CDR2 is YFSETQ in the germline V gene. Trimming left V 3 bases short and J 7 bases short, with 20 bases between. This CDR3 has 16 residues. CDR3: CASSWGTGEADNEQFF. DNA for the CDR3: TGCGCCAGCAGCTGGGGGACGGGGGAGGCAGATAATGAGCAGTTCTTC.

The chain carries TRBV11-2 and TRBJ2-5; no clear D gene. Germline-derived CDR1 and CDR2 are SGHAT and FQNNGV. The V end lost 0 bases, the J end lost 6 bases, and 5 bases lay between the germline ends. This CDR3 is 12 amino acids long. In DNA form, the CDR3 reads TGTGCCAGCAGCTTAGATGGTCAGACCCAGTACTTC. Translation: CASSLDGQTQYF.

The chain combines TRBV29-1 with TRBJ1-2; D may be TRBD1 (5 bases). This CDR3 is built from 13 residues. V gave up 4 bases and J gave up 6 bases, with 15 bases separating them. Germline V gives CDR1 SQVTM, CDR2 ANQGSEA. The CDR3 nucleotides read TGCAGCGTTGGGGTGGGGAGAGGGGATGGCTACACCTTC. This gives the protein CSVGVGRGDGYTF.

J is TRBJ2-1 and V is TRBV5-1; a possible D gene is TRBD2 (5 bases). Deletions cut 1 base from V and 5 bases from J, with 13 bases between. The CDR3 totals 15 residues. CDR1 and CDR2 from the germline V gene are SGHRS and YFSETQ. The CDR3 loop is CASSLIGEGNNEQFF. CDR3 coding DNA: TGCGCCAGCAGCTTGATCGGGGAAGGGAACAATGAGCAGTTCTTC.

This chain connects TRBV15 to TRBJ2-7; the match to TRBD2 covers 13 bases. After removal of 1 base from V and 1 base from J, the junction contained 4 bases not matched to a gene. The CDR3 totals 17 residues. Germline V gene lookup returns CDR1 LNHNV and CDR2 YYDKDF (reference sequence). CDR3 sequence reads: CATSRGTSGSGSYEQYF. Here the CDR3 DNA reads TGTGCCACCAGCAGAGGGACTAGCGGGAGCGGGTCCTACGAGCAGTACTTC.

This clone showed up just once. The chain has TRBV5-1 and TRBJ2-2; 8 bases align to TRBD1. Per germline, CDR1 SGHRS and CDR2 YFSETQ. The CDR3 totals 15 residues. V lost 5 bases to trimming and J lost 7 bases; unmatched junction nucleotides: 10. CDR3 sequence (DNA): TGCGCCAGCAGTCGTCCAGGGGGCGCGGGCGGGGAGCTGTTTTTT. This translates into CASSRPGGAGGELFF.

The gene calls are TRBV18 and TRBJ2-7; D is unclear. CDR3 length: 12 amino acids. Trimming shortened V by 3 bases and J by 6 bases, and 9 bases separated the two germline ends. Germline V CDR1 and CDR2: KGHSH, LQKENI. CDR3 nucleotides: TGTGCCAGCTCACCCGACCGGGTCGAGCAGTACTTC. Protein sequence: CASSPDRVEQYF.

A note on this clone: Other DNA sequences in this sample translate to the same CDR3. This rearrangement joins TRBV2 to TRBJ2-5; D is unresolved. The CDR3 covers 14 residues. The V end was cut by 2 bases, the J end by 1 base, with 8 bases between. Germline lookup yields CDR1 SNHLY and CDR2 FYNNEI. The CDR3 is CASSESRSQETQYF. Here the CDR3 DNA reads TGTGCCAGCAGTGAATCGAGGTCCCAAGAGACCCAGTACTTC.

The chain couples TRBV19 to TRBJ2-7; D is possibly TRBD1 or TRBD2 (5 bases each). The germline V gene encodes CDR1 LNHDA and CDR2 SQIVND (reference sequence). The ends were cut back, 6 bases at V and 0 bases at J, with 15 bases in the middle. This CDR3 is 15 amino acids long. Here the CDR3 reads CASRGSGRSSYEQYF. Written as DNA, the CDR3 is TGTGCCAGTAGGGGATCGGGACGATCCTCCTACGAGCAGTACTTC.

This CDR3 reads CATRGGTSGTDTQYF. The CDR3 region has the DNA TGCGCCACCCGGGGAGGAACTAGCGGGACAGATACGCAGTATTTT. The chain uses TRBV5-1 and TRBJ2-3; 9 nucleotides align to TRBD2. CDR1 is SGHRS and CDR2 is YFSETQ in the germline V gene. This CDR3 contains 15 residues. J lost 3 bases, V lost 9 bases, and 11 bases had no gene match.